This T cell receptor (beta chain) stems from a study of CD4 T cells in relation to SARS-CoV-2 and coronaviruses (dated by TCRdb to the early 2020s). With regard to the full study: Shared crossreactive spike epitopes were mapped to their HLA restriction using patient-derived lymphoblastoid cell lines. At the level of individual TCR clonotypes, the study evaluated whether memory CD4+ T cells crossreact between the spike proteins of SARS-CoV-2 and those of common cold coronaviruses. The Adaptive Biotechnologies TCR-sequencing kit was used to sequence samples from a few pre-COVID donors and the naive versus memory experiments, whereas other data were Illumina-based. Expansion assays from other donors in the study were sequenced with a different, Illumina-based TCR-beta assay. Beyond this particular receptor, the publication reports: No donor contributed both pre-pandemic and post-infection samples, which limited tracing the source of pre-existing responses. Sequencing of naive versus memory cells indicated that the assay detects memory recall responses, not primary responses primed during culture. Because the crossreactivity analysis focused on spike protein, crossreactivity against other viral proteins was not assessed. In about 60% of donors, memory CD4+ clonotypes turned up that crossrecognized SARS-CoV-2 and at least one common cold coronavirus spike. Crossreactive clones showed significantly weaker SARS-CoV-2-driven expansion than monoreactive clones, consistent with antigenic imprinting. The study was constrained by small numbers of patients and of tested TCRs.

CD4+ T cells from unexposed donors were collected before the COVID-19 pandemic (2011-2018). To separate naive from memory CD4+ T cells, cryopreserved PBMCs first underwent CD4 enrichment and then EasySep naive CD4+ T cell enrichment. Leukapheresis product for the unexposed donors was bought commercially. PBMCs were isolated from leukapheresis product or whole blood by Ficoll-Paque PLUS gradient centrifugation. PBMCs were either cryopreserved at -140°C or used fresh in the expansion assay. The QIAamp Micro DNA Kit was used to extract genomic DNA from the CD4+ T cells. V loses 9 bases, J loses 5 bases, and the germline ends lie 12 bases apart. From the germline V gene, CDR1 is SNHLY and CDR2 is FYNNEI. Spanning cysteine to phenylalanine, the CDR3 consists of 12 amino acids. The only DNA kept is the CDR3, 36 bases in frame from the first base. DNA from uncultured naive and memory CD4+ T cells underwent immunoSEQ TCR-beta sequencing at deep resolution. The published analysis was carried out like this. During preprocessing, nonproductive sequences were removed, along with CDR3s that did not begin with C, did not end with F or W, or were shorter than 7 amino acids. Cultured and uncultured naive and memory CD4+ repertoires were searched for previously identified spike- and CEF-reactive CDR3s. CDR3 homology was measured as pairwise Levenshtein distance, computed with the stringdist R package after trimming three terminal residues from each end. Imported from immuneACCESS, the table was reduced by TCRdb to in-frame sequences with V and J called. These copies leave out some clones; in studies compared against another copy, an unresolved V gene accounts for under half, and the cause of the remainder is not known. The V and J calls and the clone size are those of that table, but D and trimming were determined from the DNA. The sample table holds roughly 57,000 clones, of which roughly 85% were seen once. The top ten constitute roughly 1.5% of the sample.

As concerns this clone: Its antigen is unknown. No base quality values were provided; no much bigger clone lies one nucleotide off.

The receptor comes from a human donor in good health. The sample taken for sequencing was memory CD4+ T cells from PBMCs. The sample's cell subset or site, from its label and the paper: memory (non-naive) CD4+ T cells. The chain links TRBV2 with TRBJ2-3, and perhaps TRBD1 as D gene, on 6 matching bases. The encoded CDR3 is CARVKGGDTQYF. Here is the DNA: TGTGCCAGGGTCAAAGGGGGAGATACGCAGTATTTT.